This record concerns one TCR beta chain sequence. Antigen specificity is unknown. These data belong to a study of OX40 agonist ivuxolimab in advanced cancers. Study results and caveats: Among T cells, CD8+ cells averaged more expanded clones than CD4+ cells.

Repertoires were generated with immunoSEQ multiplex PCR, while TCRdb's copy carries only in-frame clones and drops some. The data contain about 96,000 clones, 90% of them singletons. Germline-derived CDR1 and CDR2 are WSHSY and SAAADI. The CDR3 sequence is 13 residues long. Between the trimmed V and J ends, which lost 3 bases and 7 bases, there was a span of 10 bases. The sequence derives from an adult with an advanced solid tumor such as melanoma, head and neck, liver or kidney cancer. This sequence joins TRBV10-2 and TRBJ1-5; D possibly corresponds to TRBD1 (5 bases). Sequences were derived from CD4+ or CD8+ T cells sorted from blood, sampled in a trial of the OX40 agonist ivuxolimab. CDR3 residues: CASSDGARQPQHF. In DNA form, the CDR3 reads TGCGCCAGCAGTGACGGGGCCCGGCAGCCCCAGCATTTT.